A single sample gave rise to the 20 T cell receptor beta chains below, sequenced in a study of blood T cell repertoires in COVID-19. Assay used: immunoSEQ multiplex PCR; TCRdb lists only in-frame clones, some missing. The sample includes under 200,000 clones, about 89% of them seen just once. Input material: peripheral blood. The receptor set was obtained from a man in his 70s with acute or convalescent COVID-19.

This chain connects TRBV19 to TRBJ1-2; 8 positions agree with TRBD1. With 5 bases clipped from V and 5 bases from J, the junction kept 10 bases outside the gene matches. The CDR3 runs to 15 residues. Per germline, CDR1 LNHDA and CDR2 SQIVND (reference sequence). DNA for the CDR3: TGTGCCAGTAGTTCCGCAGGACAGGGATGGTATGGCTACACCTTC. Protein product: CASSSAGQGWYGYTF.

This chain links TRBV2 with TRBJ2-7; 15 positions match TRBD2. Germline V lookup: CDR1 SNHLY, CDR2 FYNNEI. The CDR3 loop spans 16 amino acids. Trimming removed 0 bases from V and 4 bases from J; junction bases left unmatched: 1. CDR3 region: CASSEAGLAGGYEQYF. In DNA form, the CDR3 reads TGTGCCAGCAGTGAAGCGGGACTAGCGGGAGGATACGAGCAGTACTTC. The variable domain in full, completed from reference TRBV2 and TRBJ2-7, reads EPEVTQTPSHQVTQMGQEVILRCVPISNHLYFYWYRQILGQKVEFLVSFYNNEISEKSEIFDDQFSVERPDGSNFTLKIRSTKLEDSAMYFCASSEAGLAGGYEQYFGPGTRLTVT.

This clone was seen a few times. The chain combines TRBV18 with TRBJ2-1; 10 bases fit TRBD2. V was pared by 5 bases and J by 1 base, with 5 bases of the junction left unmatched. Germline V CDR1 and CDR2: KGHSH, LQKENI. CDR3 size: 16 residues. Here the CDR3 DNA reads TGTGCCAGCTCAAAGGGACTAGCGCGGTCCTACAATGAGCAGTTCTTC. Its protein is CASSKGLARSYNEQFF.

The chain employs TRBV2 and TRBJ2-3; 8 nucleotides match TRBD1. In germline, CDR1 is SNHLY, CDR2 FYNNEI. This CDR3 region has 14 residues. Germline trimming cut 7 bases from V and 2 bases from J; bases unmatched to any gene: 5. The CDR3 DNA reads TGTGCCAGCACGGACAGGGCTATCACAGATACGCAGTATTTT. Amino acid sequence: CASTDRAITDTQYF.

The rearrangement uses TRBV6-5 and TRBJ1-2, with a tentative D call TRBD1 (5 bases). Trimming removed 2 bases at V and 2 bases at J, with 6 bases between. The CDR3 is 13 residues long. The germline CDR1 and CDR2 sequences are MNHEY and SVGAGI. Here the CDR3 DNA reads TGTGCCAGCAGTTACCGGACAAACTATGGCTACACCTTC. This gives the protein CASSYRTNYGYTF.

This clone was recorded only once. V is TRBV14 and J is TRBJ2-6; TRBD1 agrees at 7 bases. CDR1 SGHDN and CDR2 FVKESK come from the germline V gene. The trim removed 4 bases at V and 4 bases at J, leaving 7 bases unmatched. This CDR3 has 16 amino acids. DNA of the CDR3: TGTGCCAGCAGCCCCAGACAGGGTTCGGGGGCCAACGTCCTGACTTTC. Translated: CASSPRQGSGANVLTF. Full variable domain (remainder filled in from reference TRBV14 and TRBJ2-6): EAGVTQFPSHSVIEKGQTVTLRCDPISGHDNLYWYRRVMGKEIKFLLHFVKESKQDESGMPNNRFLAERTGGTYSTLKVQPAELEDSGVYFCASSPRQGSGANVLTFGAGSRLTVL.

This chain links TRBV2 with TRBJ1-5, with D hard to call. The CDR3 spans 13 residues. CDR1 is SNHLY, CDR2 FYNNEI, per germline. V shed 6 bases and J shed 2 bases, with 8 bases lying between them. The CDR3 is CASSLAGNQPQHF. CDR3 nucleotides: TGTGCCAGCAGCCTAGCGGGCAATCAGCCCCAGCATTTT.

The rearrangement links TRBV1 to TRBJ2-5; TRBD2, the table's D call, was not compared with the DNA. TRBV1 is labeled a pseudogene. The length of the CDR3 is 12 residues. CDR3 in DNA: TGCACCAGCGCCGGGAAACAAGAGACCCAGTACTTC. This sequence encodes CTSAGKQETQYF.

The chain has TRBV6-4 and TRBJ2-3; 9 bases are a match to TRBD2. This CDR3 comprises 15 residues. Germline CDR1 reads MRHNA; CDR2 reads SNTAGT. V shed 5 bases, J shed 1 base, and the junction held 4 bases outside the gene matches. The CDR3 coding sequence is TGTGCCAGCAGTCTGGAGCGGGGGGGCACAGATACGCAGTATTTT. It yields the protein CASSLERGGTDTQYF.

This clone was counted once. The CDR3: CATSRLAGADTGELFF. The CDR3 DNA reads TGTGCCACCAGCAGGCTAGCGGGGGCGGATACCGGGGAGCTGTTTTTT. This chain joins TRBV15 and TRBJ2-2, with 10 nucleotides matching TRBD2. The CDR3 totals 16 residues. Germline assignment: CDR1 LNHNV and CDR2 YYDKDF (reference sequence). The V segment lost 3 bases and the J segment 5 bases; nucleotides outside the gene matches: 6.

The CDR3 bases are TGTGCCAGCAGCCAAAGGCGGCTTTGGAACTCCTACGAGCAGTACTTC. Protein: CASSQRRLWNSYEQYF. The chain recombines TRBV3-1 (or the pseudogene TRBV3-2) with TRBJ2-7; no clear D gene. Trimming left V 2 bases short and J 0 bases short, with 14 bases between. Germline CDR1 and CDR2: LGHDT and YNNKEL (reference sequence). The length of the CDR3 is 16 residues.

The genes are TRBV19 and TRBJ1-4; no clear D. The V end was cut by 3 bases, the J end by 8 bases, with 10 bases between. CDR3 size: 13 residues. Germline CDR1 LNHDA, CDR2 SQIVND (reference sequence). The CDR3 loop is CASSIPAQEKLFF. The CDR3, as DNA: TGTGCCAGTAGTATCCCCGCCCAGGAAAAACTGTTTTTT.

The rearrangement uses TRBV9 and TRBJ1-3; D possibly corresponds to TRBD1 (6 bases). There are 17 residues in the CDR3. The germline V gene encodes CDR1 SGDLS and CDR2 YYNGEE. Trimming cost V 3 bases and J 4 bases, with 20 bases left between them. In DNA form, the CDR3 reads TGTGCCAGCAGCGCTCTGGGGGGGGCCCGGGGCGGAAACACCATATATTTT. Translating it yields CASSALGGARGGNTIYF.

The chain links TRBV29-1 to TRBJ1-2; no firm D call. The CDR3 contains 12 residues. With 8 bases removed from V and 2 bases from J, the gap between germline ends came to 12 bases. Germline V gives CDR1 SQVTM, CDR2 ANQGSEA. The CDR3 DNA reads TGCAGCCACAGTAACTTGAACTATGGCTACACCTTC. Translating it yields CSHSNLNYGYTF.

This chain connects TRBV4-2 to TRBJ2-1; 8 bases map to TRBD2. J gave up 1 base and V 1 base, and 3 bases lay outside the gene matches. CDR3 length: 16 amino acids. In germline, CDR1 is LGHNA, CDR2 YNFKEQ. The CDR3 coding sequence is TGTGCCAGCAGCCAAGTCCGGGGGGGGTCCTACAATGAGCAGTTCTTC. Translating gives CASSQVRGGSYNEQFF.

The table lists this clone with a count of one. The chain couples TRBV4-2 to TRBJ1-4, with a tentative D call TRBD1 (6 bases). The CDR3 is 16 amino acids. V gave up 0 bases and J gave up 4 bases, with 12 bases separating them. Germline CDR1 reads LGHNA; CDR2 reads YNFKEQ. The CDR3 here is CASSQDPSGVNEKLFF. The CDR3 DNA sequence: TGTGCCAGCAGCCAAGATCCGTCAGGGGTTAATGAAAAACTGTTTTTT.

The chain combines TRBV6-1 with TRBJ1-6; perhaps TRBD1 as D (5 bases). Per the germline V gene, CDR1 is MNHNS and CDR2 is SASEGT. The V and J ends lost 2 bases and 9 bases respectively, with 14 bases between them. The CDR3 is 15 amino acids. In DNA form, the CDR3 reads TGTGCCAGCAGTGAACTGGGGCCCATGGGTTCACCCCTCCACTTT. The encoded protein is CASSELGPMGSPLHF.

DNA for the CDR3: TGTGCCAGCAGCGTCGGACCTAGCGCCGGGGAGCTGTTTTTT. As protein: CASSVGPSAGELFF. The chain employs TRBV9 and TRBJ2-2; D might be TRBD2 (6 bases). Germline lookup yields CDR1 SGDLS and CDR2 YYNGEE. Trimming shortened V by 2 bases and J by 6 bases, and 11 bases separated the two germline ends. This CDR3 has 14 amino acids.

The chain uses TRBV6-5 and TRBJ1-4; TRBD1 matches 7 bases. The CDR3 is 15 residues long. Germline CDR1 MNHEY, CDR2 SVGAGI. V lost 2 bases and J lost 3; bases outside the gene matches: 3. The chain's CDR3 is CASSYHRGSNEKLFF. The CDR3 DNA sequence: TGTGCCAGCAGTTACCACAGGGGATCTAATGAAAAACTGTTTTTT.

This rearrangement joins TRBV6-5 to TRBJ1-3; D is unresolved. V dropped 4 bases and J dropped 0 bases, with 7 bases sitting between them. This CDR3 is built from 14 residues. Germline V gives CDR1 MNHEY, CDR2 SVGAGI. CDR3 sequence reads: CASSSSNSGNTIYF. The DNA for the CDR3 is TGTGCCAGCAGTTCATCTAACTCTGGAAACACCATATATTTT.